The 18 T cell receptor beta chains presented below share a single source sample, sequenced in a study of T cell responses to AZD1222 COVID-19 vaccine. The data were produced by immunoSEQ multiplex PCR, yet TCRdb's version contains in-frame clones alone and is incomplete. Of some 120,000 clones detected, roughly 87% appear once; the ten largest clones hold roughly 8%. The sample in question was peripheral blood, obtained on day 0 of AZD1222 vaccination. These receptors were obtained from an adult in good health.

The chain couples TRBV13 to TRBJ2-6, with D perhaps assigned TRBD1 or TRBD2 (5 bases each). There are 15 residues in the CDR3. Trimming took off 5 bases at V and 0 bases at J, with 8 bases between the two ends. Germline V gene sequence: CDR1 PRHDT, CDR2 FYEKMQ (reference sequence). This CDR3 reads CASSEGSSGANVLTF. In DNA form, the CDR3 reads TGTGCCAGCAGCGAGGGGAGCTCTGGGGCCAACGTCCTGACTTTC.

The chain couples TRBV27 to TRBJ1-5; TRBD1 matches at 7 bases. Looked up from germline, CDR1 is MNHEY and CDR2 is SMNVEV (reference sequence). The CDR3 spans 15 residues. V lost 6 bases, J lost 5 bases, and 10 bases stayed unmatched. CDR3 region: CASRKDLTGDQPQHF. The CDR3, as DNA: TGTGCCAGCAGAAAAGACCTCACAGGGGATCAGCCCCAGCATTTT.

This clone was recorded only once. The chain is built from TRBV28 and TRBJ1-5; TRBD1 matches 10 bases. Germline CDR1 reads MDHEN; CDR2 reads SYDVKM. This CDR3 is built from 15 residues. Germline trimming cut 1 base from V and 5 bases from J; bases unmatched to any gene: 2. CDR3 nucleotides: TGTGCCAGCAGTTTATCGGGACAGGGGTATCAGCCCCAGCATTTT. Its protein product is CASSLSGQGYQPQHF. Together with reference TRBV28 and TRBJ1-5, the CDR3 gives the full variable domain: DVKVTQSSRYLVKRTGEKVFLECVQDMDHENMFWYRQDPGLGLRLIYFSYDVKMKEKGDIPEGYSVSREKKERFSLILESASTNQTSMYLCASSLSGQGYQPQHFGDGTRLSIL.

The chain links TRBV19 to TRBJ1-3; D is ambiguous. The length of the CDR3 is 18 residues. The V and J ends lost 6 bases and 4 bases respectively, with 25 bases between them. The germline V gene has CDR1 LNHDA and CDR2 SQIVND (reference sequence). The CDR3, as DNA: TGTGCCAGTAGGCCCGTAAGGAGCCTAAAGACCGCGGGAAACACCATATATTTT. This encodes CASRPVRSLKTAGNTIYF.

This clone has more than one count but fewer than ten. The CDR3 DNA is TGTGCCATCAGTGGCCGCGGGGGGGCTGGGAATGAGCAGTTCTTC. The encoded protein is CAISGRGGAGNEQFF. V gene TRBV10-3 combines with J gene TRBJ2-1, with 9 bases matching TRBD2. The CDR3 consists of 15 residues. The V gene's germline CDR1 is ENHRY and CDR2 SYGVKD. With V trimmed by 4 bases and J by 7 bases, 8 bases remained unmatched.

The CDR3, as DNA: TGTGCCAGCAGCCCTTCGGTGGGGAACTGGAACACTGAAGCTTTCTTT. Protein product: CASSPSVGNWNTEAFF. The genes are TRBV21-1 and TRBJ1-1. TRBV21-1 is recorded as a pseudogene. The CDR3 length is 16 residues.

The CDR3 here is CASSWGQGNTIYF. In DNA, the CDR3 is TGCGCCAGCAGCTGGGGTCAGGGAAACACCATATATTTT. The rearrangement joins TRBV5-1 to TRBJ1-3; D ambiguous. Germline loops: CDR1 SGHRS, CDR2 YFSETQ. Trimming left V 3 bases short and J 4 bases short, with 8 bases between. The CDR3 is made up of 13 amino acids.

This clone appeared a single time. The J gene is TRBJ1-2, the V gene TRBV25-1; TRBD1 is a possible D gene (5 bases). The CDR3 extends over 14 amino acids. V was clipped by 3 bases and J by 5 bases, with 13 bases between them. The germline CDR1 and CDR2 sequences are MGHDK and SYGVNS. CDR3 sequence reads: CASSDRDRAYGYTF. The CDR3 DNA follows: TGTGCCAGCAGTGACCGAGACAGAGCATATGGCTACACCTTC.

The rearrangement links TRBV19 to TRBJ1-5; D remains unclear. The V and J ends lost 1 base and 0 bases respectively, with 7 bases between them. CDR1 and CDR2 from the germline V gene are LNHDA and SQIVND (reference sequence). The CDR3 runs to 15 residues. Here the CDR3 reads CASSIVPRSNQPQHF. CDR3 in DNA: TGTGCCAGTAGTATAGTTCCACGTAGCAATCAGCCCCAGCATTTT.

The V gene is TRBV27, the J gene TRBJ1-4; D is ambiguous. The germline V and J ends were trimmed by 7 bases and 0 bases, with 9 bases remaining between them. The CDR3 covers 14 residues. The V gene's germline CDR1 is MNHEY and CDR2 SMNVEV (reference sequence). The CDR3 is CASKGIATNEKLFF. In nucleotides, the CDR3 is TGTGCCAGCAAGGGAATTGCAACTAATGAAAAACTGTTTTTT.

This clone was counted at least ten times. V is TRBV2 and J is TRBJ2-1; D possibly corresponds to TRBD2 (5 bases). The CDR3 loop spans 16 amino acids. V lost 5 bases and J lost 6, with 20 bases in between. Per the germline V gene, CDR1 is SNHLY and CDR2 is FYNNEI. CDR3 nucleotide sequence: TGTGCCAGCAGTTCGACTAACCTTGGGGTGGCCAATGAGCAGTTCTTC. Its protein product is CASSSTNLGVANEQFF.

The rearrangement links TRBV5-1 to TRBJ1-6; D call uncertain. CDR3 length: 16 amino acids. Trimming removed 4 bases from V and 0 bases from J, with 11 bases in between. From germline, CDR1 is SGHRS and CDR2 YFSETQ. DNA of the CDR3: TGCGCCAGCAGCACGGACCTGAGCTCCTATAATTCACCCCTCCACTTT. Translated, it gives CASSTDLSSYNSPLHF.

The J gene is TRBJ2-2, the V gene TRBV9; tentative D call: TRBD1 (6 bases). This CDR3 spans 17 amino acids. Germline assignment: CDR1 SGDLS and CDR2 YYNGEE. V dropped 2 bases and J dropped 4 bases, with 18 bases sitting between them. The CDR3 region is CASSVSWAIRGTGELFF. The CDR3 DNA reads as TGTGCCAGCAGCGTCTCCTGGGCCATCAGGGGCACCGGGGAGCTGTTTTTT.

The CDR3 nucleotides read TGTGCCAGCAGCAGAAAAACAGGGGGCAACGACGAGCAGTACTTC. As protein: CASSRKTGGNDEQYF. This rearrangement joins TRBV3-1 (or the pseudogene TRBV3-2) to TRBJ2-7, with 9 nucleotides matching TRBD1. CDR3 size: 15 residues. Trimming took 5 bases from V and 5 from J; bases not matched to a gene: 10. From germline, CDR1 is LGHDT and CDR2 YNNKEL (reference sequence).

The V gene is TRBV21-1, the J gene TRBJ1-1. TRBV21-1 is reported as a pseudogene. The CDR3 has 12 amino acids. CDR3 sequence (DNA): TGTGCCAGCAGCGACTGGAACACTGAAGCTTTCTTT. The encoded protein is CASSDWNTEAFF.

The chain couples TRBV27 to TRBJ1-5; no definite D call. The CDR3 covers 13 residues. The germline V and J ends were trimmed by 2 bases and 2 bases, with 4 bases remaining between them. Germline-derived CDR1 and CDR2 are MNHEY and SMNVEV (reference sequence). CDR3 nucleotides: TGTGCCAGCAGTTTAAGGGGCAATCAGCCCCAGCATTTT. This encodes CASSLRGNQPQHF.

V gene TRBV6-5 combines with J gene TRBJ2-2; 7 nucleotides align to TRBD1. Trimming cost V 6 bases and J 7 bases; bases outside gene matches: 8. The CDR3 contains 14 residues. Germline CDR1 and CDR2: MNHEY and SVGAGI. CDR3 nucleotides: TGTGCCAGCAGGCGACTACAGGGGTTCGGGGAGCTGTTTTTT. Translating it yields CASRRLQGFGELFF.

V gene TRBV6-5 combines with J gene TRBJ1-3, with no clear D. Germline CDR1 reads MNHEY; CDR2 reads SVGAGI. The germline V and J ends were trimmed by 2 bases and 2 bases, with 10 bases remaining between them. The CDR3 contains 15 residues. As DNA, the CDR3 is TGTGCCAGCAGTTACACTAGGGTTCCTGGAAACACCATATATTTT. It translates to CASSYTRVPGNTIYF.